This TCR beta chain was documented in a study of shared clonotypes between healthy human individuals. Concerning this clone itself: Its antigen is currently unknown.

In the naive CD8 group, cells lacked CD45RO and were positively selected for CCR7, so terminally differentiated effector memory CD45RA+ cells were left out. Study-level results: Clonotypes which were not shared had lower generation probabilities than clonotypes that all four donors shared.

CDR1 and CDR2 from the germline V gene are MNHEY and SVGAGI. This CDR3 is 15 amino acids long. Repertoires were generated with immunoSEQ multiplex PCR, while TCRdb's copy carries only in-frame clones and drops some. Of 2 million or so clones listed, approximately 95% are singletons. Sequencing used naive CD8+ T cells sorted from blood. This clonotype was sampled from a man younger than 30 in good health. The chain has TRBV6-5 and TRBJ2-5; D gene unclear. The J call may be incorrect, as the DNA end agrees better with TRBJ2-7. The DNA for the CDR3 is TGTGCCAGCAGTTACGGTGGGCTAAGCTCCTACGAGCAGTACTTC. Translation gives CASSYGGLSSYEQYF.